This TCR beta chain was identified during a study of blood T cell repertoires in COVID-19. The CDR3 totals 15 residues. V was pared by 6 bases and J by 3 bases, with 7 bases of the junction left unmatched. CDR1 is LNHDA, CDR2 SQIVND, per germline (reference sequence). Profiled with immunoSEQ multiplex PCR; TCRdb holds only in-frame clones, not every one. In the table there are hundreds of thousands of clones, over 80% of which are singletons. The chain joins TRBV19 to TRBJ1-5, with 8 bases identical to TRBD1. This TCR came from a woman aged 25 to 45 with COVID-19, enrolled during active disease. Material for sequencing was peripheral blood. CDR3 amino acids: CASRRGTGNNQPQHF. In nucleotides, the CDR3 is TGTGCCAGTAGACGAGGGACAGGTAACAATCAGCCCCAGCATTTT.